What follows is one T cell receptor (beta chain) and its context. Its antigen is as yet unknown. With nine to eleven days of culture completed, CD4+ T cells were isolated. Participants got two doses of BNT162b2 or mRNA-1273 vaccine. CDR3 length: 13 residues. Trimming stripped 6 bases from V and 4 bases from J, with 10 bases between. The data were taken from a study of vaccination effects on CD4 cells after COVID-19. Method: immunoSEQ multiplex PCR; TCRdb's copy keeps in-frame clones and lacks some. The sample lists about 73,000 clones; roughly 73% were seen once. The rearrangement uses TRBV12-3 or TRBV12-4 and TRBJ2-1; D is uncertain. The sample in question was CD4+ T cells from PBMCs cultured without peptide, obtained after COVID-19 vaccination. The sequence derives from a human donor who received a COVID-19 vaccine. CDR3 residues: CASRSRVYNEQFF. CDR3 nucleotide sequence: TGTGCCAGCAGGTCCCGGGTTTACAATGAGCAGTTCTTC.